Only a few counts were recorded for the clone carrying this T cell receptor (beta chain). The data stem from a study of blood T cell repertoires in COVID-19. Germline CDR1 is SGHNT and CDR2 is YENEEA. This CDR3 has 17 amino acids. The V end was cut by 0 bases, the J end by 4 bases, with 18 bases between. Per the study methods: Estimates of nucleated cell counts were drawn from the amplification of reference gene primers. The table came from immunoSEQ multiplex PCR; TCRdb's copy has only in-frame clones and leaves some out. Clonal size and the V and J genes are those of that table, whereas D and trimming came from the DNA. The sample comprises around 260,000 clones, 75% to 90% of which are singletons, and under 2% rests with the top ten.

This TCR was recovered from a man aged 25-40 years with active or convalescent COVID-19. What was sequenced was peripheral blood. The chain is built from TRBV11-3 and TRBJ1-2; D gene unclear. CDR3 sequence reads: CASSLDRLGPISYGYTF. The CDR3 DNA is TGTGCCAGCAGCTTAGATCGCTTGGGCCCCATTTCCTATGGCTACACCTTC.